The clone carrying this T cell receptor beta chain has more than one count but fewer than ten. Antigen unknown. The data were obtained in a study of cytomegalovirus exposure and HLA in healthy donors. Study-level points and caveats: In the 120 or so validation repertoires, around 95% of cluster scores exceeded 0, per a later analysis.

CDR1 is MNHNS and CDR2 is SASEGT in the germline V gene. The CDR3 extends over 13 amino acids. Trimming shortened V by 5 bases and J by 4 bases, and 9 bases separated the two germline ends. The method was immunoSEQ multiplex PCR; TCRdb's version includes in-frame clones alone and lacks a portion of them. The sample lists roughly 200,000 clones, about 81% occurring once. This rearrangement joins TRBV6-1 to TRBJ1-5; no clear D. The sequence came from a woman in her 30s in good health and CMV-seronegative. The sequenced sample was PBMCs. CDR3 DNA: TGTGCCAGCAGTTTACAGCAAAATCAGCCCCAGCATTTT. Translation gives CASSLQQNQPQHF.